This T cell receptor beta chain was found in a study of cytomegalovirus exposure and HLA in healthy donors. V was trimmed by 3 bases and J by 1 base, leaving 12 bases between them. The germline gives CDR1 GTSNPN, CDR2 SVGIG (reference sequence). The CDR3 is made up of 14 amino acids. PCR primers comprised 60 Vbeta and 13 Jbeta primers. The repertoire was sequenced with immunoSEQ multiplex PCR; TCRdb's copy has only in-frame clones and lacks some. The sample lists under 200,000 clones, around 80% occurring once. The TCR originated in a woman aged 45-65 years in good health and CMV-seropositive. The sequenced material came from PBMCs. The rearrangement links TRBV30 to TRBJ1-1, with D tentatively TRBD1 (5 bases). Here the CDR3 reads CAWSRGRANTEAFF. The CDR3 bases are TGTGCCTGGAGCCGTGGCAGGGCGAACACTGAAGCTTTCTTT.